These 19 T cell receptor beta chains were all obtained from the same sample, sequenced in a study of control samples from healthy donors and cancer patients. Repertoires were generated with immunoSEQ multiplex PCR, while TCRdb's copy carries only in-frame clones and drops some. Among 150,000 or so clones listed, about 87% were seen once. The sample was blood. The receptors shown here come from a man between 25 and 39 years old in good health.

This clone came up once. This chain uses TRBV27 with TRBJ1-2; D is unresolved. With 5 bases removed from V and 4 bases from J, the gap between germline ends came to 11 bases. CDR1 is MNHEY and CDR2 is SMNVEV in the germline V gene (reference sequence). CDR3 length equals 13 residues. CDR3 region: CASSLGGPYGYTF. CDR3 nucleotides: TGTGCCAGCAGTCTAGGAGGGCCCTATGGCTACACCTTC.

The V call is TRBV10-3, the J call TRBJ2-1; 14 bases match TRBD2. The CDR3 extends over 15 amino acids. In germline, CDR1 is ENHRY, CDR2 SYGVKD. Trimming took 6 bases from V and 7 from J; bases not matched to a gene: 5. CDR3 sequence: CAIRGGTSGSNEQFF. DNA of the CDR3: TGTGCCATCAGGGGGGGGACTAGCGGGAGTAATGAGCAGTTCTTC.

The chain has TRBV27 and TRBJ2-7; 9 bases align to TRBD1. V was clipped by 5 bases and J by 2 bases; unmatched bases: 10. Germline CDR1 MNHEY, CDR2 SMNVEV (reference sequence). The CDR3 totals 16 residues. CDR3 region: CASSTLDRDRAYEQYF. CDR3 in DNA: TGTGCCAGCAGTACCCTGGATCGGGACAGGGCCTACGAGCAGTACTTC.

The chain carries TRBV4-1 and TRBJ2-5; D ambiguous. Per germline, CDR1 MGHRA and CDR2 YSYEKL. There are 16 residues in the CDR3. Trimming took off 3 bases at V and 2 bases at J, with 16 bases between the two ends. The CDR3 reads CASSQSGPYFQETQYF. CDR3 nucleotide sequence: TGCGCCAGCAGCCAGTCCGGGCCTTACTTTCAAGAGACCCAGTACTTC.

This clone was recorded once. The rearrangement joins TRBV19 to TRBJ1-5; TRBD1 might be the D (5 bases). V lost 6 bases to trimming and J lost 4 bases, with 16 bases between them. Germline CDR1 and CDR2: LNHDA and SQIVND (reference sequence). The CDR3 has 15 residues. The CDR3 nucleotides read TGTGCCAGTAGGCGAGGGGCCGAGCAAAATCAGCCCCAGCATTTT. This translates into CASRRGAEQNQPQHF.

This chain joins TRBV29-1 and TRBJ2-5; a possible D gene is TRBD2 (5 bases). V lost 8 bases and J lost 1, with 20 bases in between. CDR1 and CDR2 from the germline V gene are SQVTM and ANQGSEA. This CDR3 region has 15 residues. For the CDR3, the DNA is TGCAGCTCTTCACCAACTCCAGCGGCCCAAGAGACCCAGTACTTC. Its protein product is CSSSPTPAAQETQYF.

V usage is TRBV28 and J usage is TRBJ2-3; a weak D match, TRBD1 (5 bases). Trimming pared 2 bases from V and 10 bases from J, leaving 19 bases between. This CDR3 is 15 amino acids long. Germline CDR1 MDHEN, CDR2 SYDVKM. The CDR3 loop is CASSLGLVQGPSQYF. The CDR3 DNA reads TGTGCCAGCAGTTTAGGGCTTGTGCAGGGTCCCTCGCAGTATTTT.

The chain uses TRBV29-1 and TRBJ1-1; no definite D call. CDR1 SQVTM and CDR2 ANQGSEA come from the germline V gene. CDR3 length: 12 residues. V lost 6 bases and J lost 3, with 11 bases in between. CDR3 nucleotides: TGCAGCGTACGAGGCGAAGACACTGAAGCTTTCTTT. It translates to CSVRGEDTEAFF.

The chain combines TRBV6-5 with TRBJ2-2, with TRBD1 as a possible D gene (5 bases). The CDR3 extends over 16 amino acids. Trimming removed 0 bases from V and 4 bases from J, with 12 bases in between. Germline CDR1 and CDR2: MNHEY and SVGAGI. The CDR3 loop is CASSYSRIQGTGELFF. The CDR3 DNA reads as TGTGCCAGCAGTTACTCAAGGATCCAGGGCACCGGGGAGCTGTTTTTT.

This clone was detected a few times. V and J are TRBV2 and TRBJ1-1; no reliable D call. This CDR3 is 14 amino acids long. With 5 bases removed from V and 4 bases from J, the gap between germline ends came to 14 bases. CDR1 SNHLY and CDR2 FYNNEI come from the germline V gene. The CDR3 DNA sequence: TGTGCCAGCAGTATCTACGGGAGTCCCACTGAAGCTTTCTTT. Residues: CASSIYGSPTEAFF.

A single count supports this clone. This chain joins TRBV29-1 and TRBJ1-2, with D possibly TRBD1 on 5 matching bases. Germline CDR1 reads SQVTM; CDR2 reads ANQGSEA. This CDR3 has 13 amino acids. V was clipped by 5 bases and J by 4 bases, with 14 bases between them. The CDR3 region has the DNA TGCAGCGTTCCTGGACAAAAGGGCTATGGCTACACCTTC. This gives the protein CSVPGQKGYGYTF. Full variable domain (rest looked up from reference TRBV29-1 and TRBJ1-2): SAVISQKPSRDICQRGTSLTIQCQVDSQVTMMFWYRQQPGQSLTLIATANQGSEATYESGFVIDKFPISRPNLTFSTLTVSNMSPEDSSIYLCSVPGQKGYGYTFGSGTRLTVV.

This chain uses TRBV9 with TRBJ2-1, with unresolved D. The germline gives CDR1 SGDLS, CDR2 YYNGEE. V lost 4 bases and J lost 6, with 14 bases in between. This CDR3 comprises 14 residues. CDR3 amino acids: CASSSPLPSNEQFF. The CDR3 DNA follows: TGTGCCAGCAGCTCTCCTCTCCCCTCCAATGAGCAGTTCTTC.

The chain is built from TRBV9 and TRBJ1-1; possible D gene TRBD1, 6 bases. This CDR3 is 15 amino acids long. V was clipped by 3 bases and J by 5 bases, with 17 bases between them. Germline V gene data show CDR1 as SGDLS and CDR2 as YYNGEE. The CDR3 DNA is TGTGCCAGCAGCGCAGGGGACGCCGGGGGAACTGAAGCTTTCTTT. Translating gives CASSAGDAGGTEAFF.

The J gene is TRBJ2-7, the V gene TRBV7-8; unclear D gene. Germline values: CDR1 SGHVS, CDR2 FQNEAQ. The CDR3 contains 17 residues. V gave up 0 bases and J gave up 1 base, with 16 bases separating them. CDR3 DNA sequence: TGTGCCAGCAGCTTAGCGGCGACCGCAACCGGATCCTACGAGCAGTACTTC. This encodes CASSLAATATGSYEQYF.

The chain carries TRBV30 and TRBJ1-3, with D possibly matching TRBD1 (5 bases). The length of the CDR3 is 12 residues. Germline CDR1 GTSNPN, CDR2 SVGIG (reference sequence). The CDR3 DNA reads as TGTGCTTTCAGGGTGTCTGGAAACACCATATATTTT. Its protein is CAFRVSGNTIYF. Full variable domain (outside the CDR3, taken from reference TRBV30 and TRBJ1-3): SQTIHQWPATLVQPVGSPLSLECTVEGTSNPNLYWYRQAAGRGLQLLFYSVGIGQISSEVPQNLSASRPQDRQFILSSKKLLLSDSGFYLCAFRVSGNTIYFGEGSWLTVV.

The J gene is TRBJ1-3, the V gene TRBV9, with D uncertain. The CDR3 contains 14 residues. Trimming took 0 bases from V and 9 from J, leaving 13 bases between them. CDR1 and CDR2 (germline): SGDLS, YYNGEE. DNA for the CDR3: TGTGCCAGCAGCGTAGCCGCCGACATAAGCACCATATATTTT. This encodes CASSVAADISTIYF.

V usage is TRBV27 and J usage is TRBJ2-5, with D possibly TRBD2 on 5 matching bases. The CDR3 runs 11 residues. V lost 6 bases and J lost 7, with 9 bases in between. The germline V gene encodes CDR1 MNHEY and CDR2 SMNVEV (reference sequence). The chain's CDR3 is CASSRAGTQYF. The CDR3 DNA reads TGTGCCAGCAGCCGGGCGGGGACCCAGTACTTC.

This chain joins TRBV9 and TRBJ1-1; 7 bases fit TRBD1. Germline V gene lookup returns CDR1 SGDLS and CDR2 YYNGEE. V dropped 4 bases and J dropped 5; count of bases not matched to a gene: 5. The CDR3 runs 13 residues. DNA for the CDR3: TGTGCCAGCAGCTTGACAGGGTTGACTGAAGCTTTCTTT. It encodes CASSLTGLTEAFF. The full variable domain, in which reference TRBV9 and TRBJ1-1 provide the parts outside the CDR3, is DSGVTQTPKHLITATGQRVTLRCSPRSGDLSVYWYQQSLDQGLQFLIQYYNGEERAKGNILERFSAQQFPDLHSELNLSSLELGDSALYFCASSLTGLTEAFFGQGTRLTVV.

This chain connects TRBV5-4 to TRBJ2-7; 8 bases align to TRBD2. V dropped 4 bases and J dropped 7; count of bases not matched to a gene: 13. CDR1 is SGHNT and CDR2 is YYREEE in the germline V gene (reference sequence). The CDR3 extends over 15 amino acids. CDR3 in DNA: TGTGCCAGCAGCAAGGACAGCGGGGGCCTTGAAGAGCAGTACTTC. This sequence encodes CASSKDSGGLEEQYF.